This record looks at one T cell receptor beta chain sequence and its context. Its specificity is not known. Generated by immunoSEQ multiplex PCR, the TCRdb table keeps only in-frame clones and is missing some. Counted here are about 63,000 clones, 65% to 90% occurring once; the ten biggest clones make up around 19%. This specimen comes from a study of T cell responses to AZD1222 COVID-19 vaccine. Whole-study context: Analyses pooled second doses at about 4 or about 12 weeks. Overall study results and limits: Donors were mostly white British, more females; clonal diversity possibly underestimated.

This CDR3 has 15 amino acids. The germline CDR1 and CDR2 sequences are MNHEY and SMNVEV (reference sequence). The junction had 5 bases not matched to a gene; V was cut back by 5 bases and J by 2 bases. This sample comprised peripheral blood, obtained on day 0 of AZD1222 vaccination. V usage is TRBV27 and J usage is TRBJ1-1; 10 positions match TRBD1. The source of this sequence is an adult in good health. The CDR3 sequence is CASSPRDRGNTEAFF. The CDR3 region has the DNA TGTGCCAGCAGTCCCCGGGACAGGGGAAACACTGAAGCTTTCTTT.